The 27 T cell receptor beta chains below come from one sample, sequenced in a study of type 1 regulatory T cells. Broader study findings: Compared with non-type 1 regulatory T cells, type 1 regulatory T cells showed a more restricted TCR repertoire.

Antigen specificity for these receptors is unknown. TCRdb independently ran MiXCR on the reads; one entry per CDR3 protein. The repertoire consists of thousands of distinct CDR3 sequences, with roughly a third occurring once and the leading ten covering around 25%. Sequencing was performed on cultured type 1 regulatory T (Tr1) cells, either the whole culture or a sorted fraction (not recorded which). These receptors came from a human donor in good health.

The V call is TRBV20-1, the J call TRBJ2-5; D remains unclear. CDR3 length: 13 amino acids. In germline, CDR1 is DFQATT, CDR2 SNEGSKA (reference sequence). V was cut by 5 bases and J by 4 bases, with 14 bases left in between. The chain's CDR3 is CSAPLVGRETQYF. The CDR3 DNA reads TGCAGTGCTCCCCTCGTAGGGCGAGAGACCCAGTACTTC.

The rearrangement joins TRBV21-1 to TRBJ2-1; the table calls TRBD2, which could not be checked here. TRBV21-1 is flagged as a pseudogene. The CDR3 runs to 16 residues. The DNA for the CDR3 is TGTGCCAGCTGGCGCGGGACTAGCGGTACCCACAATGAGCAGTTCTTC. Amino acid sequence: CASWRGTSGTHNEQFF.

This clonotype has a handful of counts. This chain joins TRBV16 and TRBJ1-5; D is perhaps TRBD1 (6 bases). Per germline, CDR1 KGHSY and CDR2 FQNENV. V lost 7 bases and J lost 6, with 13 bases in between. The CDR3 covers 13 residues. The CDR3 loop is CASNPGDAQPQHF. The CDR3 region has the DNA TGTGCCAGCAATCCAGGGGACGCTCAGCCCCAGCATTTT.

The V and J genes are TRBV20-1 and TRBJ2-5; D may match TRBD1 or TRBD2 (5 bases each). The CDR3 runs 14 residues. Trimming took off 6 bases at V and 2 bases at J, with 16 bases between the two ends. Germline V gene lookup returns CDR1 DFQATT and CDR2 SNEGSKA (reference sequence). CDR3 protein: CSALRRGDQETQYF. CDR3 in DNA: TGCAGTGCCCTCAGAAGGGGAGATCAAGAGACCCAGTACTTC.

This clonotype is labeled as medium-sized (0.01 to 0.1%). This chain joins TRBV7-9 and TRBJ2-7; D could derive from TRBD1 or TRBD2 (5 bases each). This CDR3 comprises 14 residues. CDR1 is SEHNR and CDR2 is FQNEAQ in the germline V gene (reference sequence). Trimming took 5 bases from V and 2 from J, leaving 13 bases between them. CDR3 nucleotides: TGTGCCAGCAGCCCGGCAGGGACGGCCTACGAGCAGTACTTC. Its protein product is CASSPAGTAYEQYF. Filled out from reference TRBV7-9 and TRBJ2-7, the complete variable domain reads DTGVSQNPRHKITKRGQNVTFRCDPISEHNRLYWYRQTLGQGPEFLTYFQNEAQLEKSRLLSDRFSAERPKGSFSTLEIQRTEQGDSAMYLCASSPAGTAYEQYFGPGTRLTVT.

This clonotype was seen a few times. The DNA for the CDR3 is TGCAGTGCTAGACCTCAGGGGATTGGGGGCTATGGCTACACCTTC. Translated, it gives CSARPQGIGGYGYTF. The chain recombines TRBV20-1 with TRBJ1-2, with D tentatively TRBD1 (6 bases). The CDR3 loop spans 15 amino acids. V lost 2 bases, J lost 4 bases, and 17 bases lay in between. Germline loops: CDR1 DFQATT, CDR2 SNEGSKA (reference sequence).

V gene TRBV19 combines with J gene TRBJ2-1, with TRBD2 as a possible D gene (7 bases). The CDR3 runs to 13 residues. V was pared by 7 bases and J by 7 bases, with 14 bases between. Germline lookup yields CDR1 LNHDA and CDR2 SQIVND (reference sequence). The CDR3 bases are TGTGCCAGTACGGGGGGCTTAATAAATGAGCAGTTCTTC. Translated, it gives CASTGGLINEQFF.

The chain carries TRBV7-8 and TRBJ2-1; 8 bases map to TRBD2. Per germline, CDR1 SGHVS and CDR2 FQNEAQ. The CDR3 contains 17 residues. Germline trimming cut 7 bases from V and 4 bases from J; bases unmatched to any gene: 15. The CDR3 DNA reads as TGTGCCAGCAACCAACCACTAGCGGTCAAAGTATACAATGAGCAGTTCTTC. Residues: CASNQPLAVKVYNEQFF.

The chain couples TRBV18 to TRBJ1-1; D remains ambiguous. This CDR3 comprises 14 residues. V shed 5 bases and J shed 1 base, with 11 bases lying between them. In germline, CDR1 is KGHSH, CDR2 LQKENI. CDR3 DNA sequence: TGTGCCAGCTCATCTCAACGGGGGAACACTGAAGCTTTCTTT. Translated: CASSSQRGNTEAFF.

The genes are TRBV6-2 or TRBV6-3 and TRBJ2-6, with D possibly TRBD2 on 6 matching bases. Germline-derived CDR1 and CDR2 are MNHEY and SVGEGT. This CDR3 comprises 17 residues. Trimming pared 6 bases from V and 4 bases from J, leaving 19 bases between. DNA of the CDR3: TGTGCCAGCAGACCCCATTTGACTAGTGACGGGGCCAACGTCCTGACTTTC. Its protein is CASRPHLTSDGANVLTF.

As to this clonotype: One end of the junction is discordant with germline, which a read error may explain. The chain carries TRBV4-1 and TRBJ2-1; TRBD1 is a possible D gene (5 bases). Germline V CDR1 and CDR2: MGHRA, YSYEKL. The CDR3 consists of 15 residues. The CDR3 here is CANSQPRTPYNEQFF. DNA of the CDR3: TGCGCCAACAGCCAACCCAGGACACCCTACAATGAGCAGTTCTTC.

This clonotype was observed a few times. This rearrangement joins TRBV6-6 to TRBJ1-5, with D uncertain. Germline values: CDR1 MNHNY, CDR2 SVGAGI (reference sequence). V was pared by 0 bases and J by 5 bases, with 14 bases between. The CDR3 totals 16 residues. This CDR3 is CASSYSRTEFYQPQHF. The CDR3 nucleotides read TGTGCCAGCAGTTACTCGAGGACTGAATTCTATCAGCCCCAGCATTTT.

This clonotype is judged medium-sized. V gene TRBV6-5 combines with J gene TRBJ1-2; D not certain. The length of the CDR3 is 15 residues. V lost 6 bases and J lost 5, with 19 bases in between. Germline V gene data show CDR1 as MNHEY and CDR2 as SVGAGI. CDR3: CASSPGRPRSYGYTF. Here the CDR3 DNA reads TGTGCCAGCAGCCCCGGGAGGCCTCGATCTTATGGCTACACCTTC.

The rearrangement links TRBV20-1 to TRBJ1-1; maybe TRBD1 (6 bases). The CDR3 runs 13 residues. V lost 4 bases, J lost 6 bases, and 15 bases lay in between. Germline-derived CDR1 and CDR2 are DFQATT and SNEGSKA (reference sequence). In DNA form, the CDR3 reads TGCAGTGCTACTCGGGGGGCAAGGGCTGAAGCTTTCTTT. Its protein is CSATRGARAEAFF.

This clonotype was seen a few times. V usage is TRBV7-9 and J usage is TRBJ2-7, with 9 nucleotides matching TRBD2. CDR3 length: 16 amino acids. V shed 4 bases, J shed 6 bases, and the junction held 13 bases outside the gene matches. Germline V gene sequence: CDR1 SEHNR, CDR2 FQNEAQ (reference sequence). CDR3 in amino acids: CASSSWVVSGRAEQYF. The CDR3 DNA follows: TGTGCCAGCAGCTCATGGGTGGTTAGCGGGAGAGCCGAGCAGTACTTC.

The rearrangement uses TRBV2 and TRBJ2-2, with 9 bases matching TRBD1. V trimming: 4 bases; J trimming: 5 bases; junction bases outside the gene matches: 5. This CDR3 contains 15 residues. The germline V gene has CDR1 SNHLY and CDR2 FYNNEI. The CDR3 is CASSGGTGRTGELFF. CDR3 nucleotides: TGTGCCAGCAGTGGGGGGACAGGGCGGACCGGGGAGCTGTTTTTT.

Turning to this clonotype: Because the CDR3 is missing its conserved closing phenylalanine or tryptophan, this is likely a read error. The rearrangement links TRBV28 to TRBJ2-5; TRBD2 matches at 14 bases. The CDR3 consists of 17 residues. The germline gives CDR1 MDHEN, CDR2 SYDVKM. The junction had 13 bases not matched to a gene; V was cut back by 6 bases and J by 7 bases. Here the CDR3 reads CASSRVGLAGDGGTQYI. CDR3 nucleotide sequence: TGTGCCAGCAGCAGAGTGGGACTAGCGGGGGATGGGGGGACCCAGTACATC.

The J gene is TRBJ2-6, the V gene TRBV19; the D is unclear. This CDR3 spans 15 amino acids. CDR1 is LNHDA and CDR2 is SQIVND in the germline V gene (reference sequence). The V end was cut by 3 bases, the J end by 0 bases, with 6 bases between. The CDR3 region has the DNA TGTGCCAGTAGTATGGGTTTCTCTGGGGCCAACGTCCTGACTTTC. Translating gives CASSMGFSGANVLTF.

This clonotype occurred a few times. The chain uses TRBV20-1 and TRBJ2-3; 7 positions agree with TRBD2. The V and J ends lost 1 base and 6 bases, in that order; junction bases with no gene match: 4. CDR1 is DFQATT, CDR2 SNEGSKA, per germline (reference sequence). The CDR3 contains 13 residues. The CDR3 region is CSARGRLADTQYF. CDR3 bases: TGCAGTGCTAGAGGCCGACTAGCTGATACGCAGTATTTT.

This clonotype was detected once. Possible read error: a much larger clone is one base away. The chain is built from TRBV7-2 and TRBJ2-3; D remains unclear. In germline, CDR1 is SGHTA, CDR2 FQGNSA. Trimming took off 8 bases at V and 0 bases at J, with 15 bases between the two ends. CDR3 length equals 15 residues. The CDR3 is CASCPFRSSTDTQYF. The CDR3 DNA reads TGTGCCAGCTGCCCTTTCAGGTCCAGCACAGATACGCAGTATTTT.

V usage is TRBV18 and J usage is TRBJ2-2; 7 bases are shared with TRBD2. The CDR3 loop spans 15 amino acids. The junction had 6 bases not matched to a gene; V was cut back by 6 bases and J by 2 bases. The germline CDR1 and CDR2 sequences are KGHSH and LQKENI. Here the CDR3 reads CASSGGGLNTGELFF. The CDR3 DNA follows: TGTGCCAGCTCCGGCGGGGGTTTAAACACCGGGGAGCTGTTTTTT.

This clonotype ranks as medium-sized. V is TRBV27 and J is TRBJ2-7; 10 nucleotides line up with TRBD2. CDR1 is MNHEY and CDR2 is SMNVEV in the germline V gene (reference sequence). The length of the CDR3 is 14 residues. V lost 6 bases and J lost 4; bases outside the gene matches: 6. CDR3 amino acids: CASRPSGSGYEQYF. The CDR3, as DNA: TGTGCCAGCAGACCTAGCGGGAGTGGGTACGAGCAGTACTTC.

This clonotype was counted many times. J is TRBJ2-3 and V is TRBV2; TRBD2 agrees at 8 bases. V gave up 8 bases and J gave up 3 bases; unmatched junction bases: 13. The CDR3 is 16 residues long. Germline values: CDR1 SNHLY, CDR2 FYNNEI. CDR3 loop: CASSRRGAIGTDTQYF. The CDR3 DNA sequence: TGTGCCAGCTCACGGCGGGGGGCGATAGGAACAGATACGCAGTATTTT.

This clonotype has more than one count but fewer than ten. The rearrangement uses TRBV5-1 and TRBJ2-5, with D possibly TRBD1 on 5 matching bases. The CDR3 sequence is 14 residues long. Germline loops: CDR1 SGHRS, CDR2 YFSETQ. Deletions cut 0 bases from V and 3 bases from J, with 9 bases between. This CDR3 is CASSLVQGKETQYF. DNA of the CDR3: TGCGCCAGCAGCTTGGTTCAGGGAAAAGAGACCCAGTACTTC.

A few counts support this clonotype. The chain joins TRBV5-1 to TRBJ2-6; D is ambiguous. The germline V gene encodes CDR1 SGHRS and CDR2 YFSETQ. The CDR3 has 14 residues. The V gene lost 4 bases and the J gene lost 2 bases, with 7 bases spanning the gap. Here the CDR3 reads CASSRAAGANVLTF. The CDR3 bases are TGCGCCAGCAGCAGGGCAGCTGGGGCCAACGTCCTGACTTTC.

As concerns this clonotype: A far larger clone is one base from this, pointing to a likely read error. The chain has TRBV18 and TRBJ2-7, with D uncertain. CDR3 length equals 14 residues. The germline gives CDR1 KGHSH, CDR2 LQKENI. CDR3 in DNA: TGTGCCAGCAGCTTTGGTAGTTGGCGAGGCGAGCACTACTTC. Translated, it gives CASSFGSWRGEHYF. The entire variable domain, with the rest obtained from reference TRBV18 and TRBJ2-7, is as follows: NAGVMQNPRHLVRRRGQEARLRCSPMKGHSHVYWYRQLPEEGLKFMVYLQKENIIDESGMPKERFSAEFPKEGPSILRIQQVVRGDSAAYFCASSFGSWRGEHYFGPGTRLTVT.

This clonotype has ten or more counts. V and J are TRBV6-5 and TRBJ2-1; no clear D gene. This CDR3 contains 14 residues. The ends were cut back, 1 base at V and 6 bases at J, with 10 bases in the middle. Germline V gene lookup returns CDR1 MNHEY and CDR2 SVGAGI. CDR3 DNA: TGTGCCAGCAGTTACTTCCCAAGTCTCAATGAGCAGTTCTTC. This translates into CASSYFPSLNEQFF.